The 20 T cell receptor beta chains given below trace back to one sample, sequenced in a study of cytomegalovirus exposure and HLA in healthy donors. Method: immunoSEQ multiplex PCR; TCRdb's copy keeps in-frame clones and lacks some. This sample has some 150,000 clones, with 65% to 90% found just once. The specimen was PBMCs. Receptors originate from a man aged 18 to 30 in good health and CMV-seropositive.

This rearrangement joins TRBV7-6 to TRBJ1-2, with 8 nucleotides matching TRBD1. Looked up from germline, CDR1 is SGHVS and CDR2 is FNYEAQ. The ends lost 4 bases at V and 4 bases at J; junction bases unmatched: 5. The CDR3 totals 14 residues. The CDR3 DNA sequence: TGTGCCAGCAGCTCCTTAACAGGGGGCTATGGCTACACCTTC. Translated: CASSSLTGGYGYTF.

The chain is built from TRBV6-6 and TRBJ2-4; 7 nucleotides agree with TRBD1. In germline, CDR1 is MNHNY, CDR2 SVGAGI (reference sequence). V gave up 5 bases and J gave up 6 bases; unmatched junction bases: 7. This CDR3 has 14 residues. The CDR3 reads CASSPDRNRNIQYF. CDR3 bases: TGTGCCAGCAGTCCGGACAGGAATCGAAACATTCAGTACTTC.

This clone was counted a single time. Written as DNA, the CDR3 is TGTGCCAGCAGTTCCTCCGTTGATGGCCATCCAGAGACCCAGTACTTC. Encoded protein: CASSSSVDGHPETQYF. V usage is TRBV27 and J usage is TRBJ2-5; unclear D gene. Trimming cost V 4 bases and J 4 bases, with 19 bases left between them. CDR1 is MNHEY and CDR2 is SMNVEV in the germline V gene (reference sequence). CDR3 length: 16 residues.

This clone appeared once. The V and J genes are TRBV25-1 and TRBJ2-4; TRBD2 is a possible D gene (7 bases). This CDR3 has 15 amino acids. V was cut by 3 bases and J by 7 bases, with 16 bases left in between. Per the germline V gene, CDR1 is MGHDK and CDR2 is SYGVNS. The CDR3 bases are TGTGCCAGCAGTGACCCAAGGGGGAGGGAGAACATTCAGTACTTC. Its protein product is CASSDPRGRENIQYF.

This clone was seen just once. The DNA for the CDR3 is TGTGCCAGCAGCTCCTTGCGGCGGGGGAATAATTCACCCCTCCACTTT. Translation: CASSSLRRGNNSPLHF. V usage is TRBV7-9 and J usage is TRBJ1-6; maybe TRBD1 (5 bases). CDR1 SEHNR and CDR2 FQNEAQ come from the germline V gene (reference sequence). Trimming took 4 bases from V and 5 from J, leaving 15 bases between them. This CDR3 has 16 amino acids.

This clone was seen once. This rearrangement joins TRBV4-3 to TRBJ2-5; D remains ambiguous. The V end was cut by 0 bases, the J end by 5 bases, with 16 bases between. Germline-derived CDR1 and CDR2 are LGHNA and YSLEER. CDR3 size: 16 residues. The DNA of the CDR3 is TGCGCCAGCAGCCAAGATACCGGGTCGCGGCGGGAGACCCAGTACTTC. As protein: CASSQDTGSRRETQYF.

The chain joins TRBV2 to TRBJ1-2; no firm D call. Germline assignment: CDR1 SNHLY and CDR2 FYNNEI. Trimming left V 2 bases short and J 5 bases short, with 6 bases between. The CDR3 is 12 amino acids. CDR3 sequence: CASSEQVYGYTF. DNA of the CDR3: TGTGCCAGCAGTGAACAGGTTTATGGCTACACCTTC.

This sequence joins TRBV4-1 and TRBJ1-5, with a tentative D call TRBD1 (5 bases). This CDR3 has 16 residues. Germline loops: CDR1 MGHRA, CDR2 YSYEKL. The ends were cut back, 0 bases at V and 1 base at J, with 10 bases in the middle. In nucleotides, the CDR3 is TGCGCCAGCAGCCAAGAGGGCAGGGCGAGCAATCAGCCCCAGCATTTT. Encoded protein: CASSQEGRASNQPQHF.

The chain combines TRBV11-2 with TRBJ2-7; D remains ambiguous. Germline CDR1 and CDR2: SGHAT and FQNNGV. V gave up 6 bases and J gave up 2 bases, with 11 bases separating them. CDR3 length: 13 residues. DNA of the CDR3: TGTGCCAGCAGACAGAGTCAGGCCTACGAGCAGTACTTC. This codes for CASRQSQAYEQYF.

As DNA, the CDR3 is TGTGCCAGCAGTTACGTTACCGAGCCCTACAATGAGCAGTTCTTC. Its translation is CASSYVTEPYNEQFF. The V call is TRBV6-5, the J call TRBJ2-1; D call uncertain. Germline V gives CDR1 MNHEY, CDR2 SVGAGI. V shed 2 bases and J shed 2 bases, with 10 bases lying between them. The CDR3 has 15 residues.

The V and J genes are TRBV4-3 and TRBJ2-7; D not resolved. Germline CDR1 LGHNA, CDR2 YSLEER. This CDR3 has 16 residues. V lost 0 bases and J 0 bases, leaving 12 bases between the germline ends. The CDR3 coding sequence is TGCGCCAGCAGCCAAGATAGACTGGTTAGCTCCTACGAGCAGTACTTC. Encoded protein: CASSQDRLVSSYEQYF.

The sample holds one count of this clone. The chain recombines TRBV14 with TRBJ1-1, with D perhaps matching TRBD1 (6 bases). Trimming left V 4 bases short and J 8 bases short, with 14 bases between. Per germline, CDR1 SGHDN and CDR2 FVKESK. The CDR3 is 13 amino acids. In DNA form, the CDR3 reads TGTGCCAGCAGCCTAGGGGGAGCTCGGGAAGCTTTCTTT. Translated: CASSLGGAREAFF.

This chain uses TRBV29-1 with TRBJ1-3, with no clear D. With 3 bases removed from V and 0 bases from J, the gap between germline ends came to 18 bases. The CDR3 is made up of 17 amino acids. Per the germline V gene, CDR1 is SQVTM and CDR2 is ANQGSEA. CDR3 sequence: CSVDKSKATSSGNTIYF. The CDR3 bases are TGCAGCGTTGATAAGTCGAAGGCCACTAGCTCTGGAAACACCATATATTTT.

The chain couples TRBV10-2 to TRBJ2-7; D remains unclear. The germline V gene has CDR1 WSHSY and CDR2 SAAADI. The V end lost 2 bases, the J end lost 6 bases, and 14 bases lay between the germline ends. The CDR3 is 14 amino acids. CDR3 bases: TGCGCCAGCAGTGAGCGTAGTTCCCTATCCGAGCAGTACTTC. Translating gives CASSERSSLSEQYF.

The chain couples TRBV19 to TRBJ1-5; D gene uncertain. Trimming shortened V by 3 bases and J by 3 bases, and 15 bases separated the two germline ends. The CDR3 extends over 16 amino acids. Germline V gene sequence: CDR1 LNHDA, CDR2 SQIVND (reference sequence). The CDR3 DNA sequence: TGTGCCAGTAGTATTCGGGTGGTCGTTTCCAATCAGCCCCAGCATTTT. Translating it yields CASSIRVVVSNQPQHF. Based on the CDR3 plus reference TRBV19 and TRBJ1-5, the full variable domain is DGGITQSPKYLFRKEGQNVTLSCEQNLNHDAMYWYRQDPGQGLRLIYYSQIVNDFQKGDIAEGYSVSREKKESFPLTVTSAQKNPTAFYLCASSIRVVVSNQPQHFGDGTRLSIL.

The gene calls are TRBV9 and TRBJ2-2; a weak D match, TRBD1 (6 bases). This CDR3 has 13 amino acids. V was trimmed by 7 bases and J by 4 bases, leaving 11 bases between them. CDR1 and CDR2 from the germline V gene are SGDLS and YYNGEE. This chain's CDR3 is CASLDSITGELFF. CDR3 nucleotide sequence: TGTGCCAGCCTGGACAGCATCACCGGGGAGCTGTTTTTT.

This chain connects TRBV2 to TRBJ2-7, with TRBD1 identical over 11 bases. Germline trimming cut 6 bases from V and 3 bases from J; bases unmatched to any gene: 4. Germline V gives CDR1 SNHLY, CDR2 FYNNEI. CDR3 length: 14 residues. CDR3 residues: CASRPGQGVYEQYF. DNA of the CDR3: TGTGCCAGCAGACCGGGACAGGGGGTCTACGAGCAGTACTTC.

The chain recombines TRBV29-1 with TRBJ2-7; 9 bases map to TRBD2. The V gene end was trimmed by 2 bases and the J gene end by 1 base; junction bases not matched to a gene: 6. The CDR3 runs to 15 residues. The germline V gene encodes CDR1 SQVTM and CDR2 ANQGSEA. The CDR3 is CSVESTSGISYEQYF. CDR3 DNA sequence: TGCAGCGTTGAATCGACTAGCGGAATTTCCTACGAGCAGTACTTC.

The CDR3: CASSGDGRLADETQYF. For the CDR3, the DNA is TGTGCCAGCAGTGGGGACGGCCGACTAGCCGACGAGACCCAGTACTTC. The rearrangement joins TRBV2 to TRBJ2-5; 7 bases fit TRBD2. This CDR3 contains 16 residues. In germline, CDR1 is SNHLY, CDR2 FYNNEI. The V and J ends lost 4 bases and 5 bases, in that order; junction bases with no gene match: 13.

This clone has just one count. V is TRBV18 and J is TRBJ2-5; D might be TRBD1 (6 bases). V lost 2 bases to trimming and J lost 5 bases, with 15 bases between them. The CDR3 loop spans 15 amino acids. The germline gives CDR1 KGHSH, CDR2 LQKENI. CDR3 sequence: CASSPTLGASETQYF. Here the CDR3 DNA reads TGTGCCAGCTCACCAACGTTGGGGGCCTCGGAGACCCAGTACTTC.